This T cell receptor beta chain was recovered during a study of blood T cells in healthy people across ages. It was with a sample-barcoded 5' primer and a J-beta primer mix that a second PCR of roughly 7 to 12 cycles was run. MiXCR, applied by TCRdb to the 5' RACE reads, yields one record per CDR3 protein. The data hold some 1.8 million distinct CDR3 sequences, with about 39% observed a single time. This clonotype has only a few counts. Trimming shortened V by 4 bases and J by 4 bases, and 17 bases separated the two germline ends. Germline CDR1 reads MNHEY; CDR2 reads SMNVEV (reference sequence). This CDR3 comprises 15 residues.

The receptor comes from a human donor in good health. Sequencing was done on a sample of blood. The rearrangement links TRBV27 to TRBJ2-7, with unresolved D. CDR3 nucleotide sequence: TGTGCCAGCAGTTCCACCGCCGGGTCTTATTACGAGCAGTACTTC. Translation: CASSSTAGSYYEQYF.